The 8 T cell receptor beta chains below were found in one sample sequenced in a study of identical twins. One entry per CDR3 protein results from TCRdb running MiXCR on the 5' RACE reads. Among fewer than 250,000 distinct CDR3 sequences listed, around 6.6% were seen once. In addition, the sample was reused for a study of yellow fever vaccine responses in identical twins.

Sequenced sample: memory (CD45RO+) T cells sorted from blood. These receptors were taken from a woman aged 18 to 35 in good health.

V gene TRBV5-1 combines with J gene TRBJ2-2, with a weak D call TRBD2 (6 bases). The V end was cut by 5 bases, the J end by 6 bases, with 11 bases between. CDR1 SGHRS and CDR2 YFSETQ come from the germline V gene. The CDR3 is made up of 13 amino acids. CDR3 amino acids: CASRGEAAGELFF. For the CDR3, the DNA is TGCGCCAGCAGAGGGGAGGCAGCCGGGGAGCTGTTTTTT.

V is TRBV9 and J is TRBJ2-1; the match to TRBD2 covers 12 bases. The CDR3 length is 18 residues. Germline V CDR1 and CDR2: SGDLS, YYNGEE. Germline trimming cut 1 base from V and 7 bases from J; bases unmatched to any gene: 12. The CDR3 DNA sequence: TGTGCCAGCAGCGTATTGGGTTCGCTAGCGGGAGGGCCAAATGAGCAGTTCTTC. Translation gives CASSVLGSLAGGPNEQFF.

The chain has TRBV20-1 and TRBJ2-5; D possibly matches TRBD1 or TRBD2 (5 bases each). This CDR3 spans 12 amino acids. Trimming cost V 2 bases and J 5 bases, with 9 bases left between them. The germline gives CDR1 DFQATT, CDR2 SNEGSKA (reference sequence). CDR3 DNA: TGCAGTGCTAGAACGGGGACGGAGACCCAGTACTTC. Translation: CSARTGTETQYF.

To note about this clonotype: A much larger clone differs from this one at a single base, so this may be a read error. V gene TRBV6-5 combines with J gene TRBJ1-1; the D gene is possibly TRBD1 (6 bases). Trimming removed 2 bases from V and 5 bases from J, with 12 bases in between. The length of the CDR3 is 14 residues. Germline assignment: CDR1 MNHEY and CDR2 SVGAGI. CDR3 sequence reads: CASSYETGRTEAFF. The DNA of the CDR3 is TGTGCCAGCAGTTACGAGACAGGAAGGACTGAAGCTTTCTTT.

This clonotype was seen repeatedly, ten times or more. The chain couples TRBV12-3 or TRBV12-4 to TRBJ1-5; weak D call: TRBD1 (6 bases). This CDR3 is 15 amino acids long. V dropped 6 bases and J dropped 1 base, with 13 bases sitting between them. The CDR3 here is CASRISRGSNQPQHF. The CDR3 DNA reads TGTGCCAGCAGAATTAGTAGGGGGAGCAATCAGCCCCAGCATTTT.

The gene calls are TRBV28 and TRBJ2-7, with D maybe TRBD1 (6 bases). CDR1 MDHEN and CDR2 SYDVKM come from the germline V gene. The CDR3 runs to 15 residues. The V gene lost 6 bases and the J gene lost 6 bases, with 21 bases spanning the gap. CDR3 protein: CASRDGRGHVGEQYF. CDR3 bases: TGTGCCAGCAGGGATGGCAGGGGTCATGTAGGCGAGCAGTACTTC.

There are a few counts of this clonotype. The chain couples TRBV12-5 to TRBJ2-5; D perhaps matches TRBD2 (6 bases). Germline lookup yields CDR1 LGHNT and CDR2 FRNRAP. The V gene lost 4 bases and the J gene lost 4 bases, with 13 bases spanning the gap. The CDR3 spans 14 residues. The CDR3 loop is CASGSNTGRETQYF. In DNA form, the CDR3 reads TGTGCTAGTGGTTCCAACACCGGGAGAGAGACCCAGTACTTC.

The table lists this clonotype with a few counts. The chain employs TRBV28 and TRBJ2-2; D possibly corresponds to TRBD1 (6 bases). The CDR3 is 16 residues long. Germline-derived CDR1 and CDR2 are MDHEN and SYDVKM. Trimming left V 3 bases short and J 1 base short, with 12 bases between. CDR3 DNA: TGTGCCAGCAGTTTGTTGGGACACATGAACACCGGGGAGCTGTTTTTT. This encodes CASSLLGHMNTGELFF.